What follows describes a single T cell receptor beta chain. The data are from a study of synovial regulatory T cells in juvenile arthritis. Only in-frame clones appear in the TCRdb table, and some are missing; sequencing was by immunoSEQ multiplex PCR. This sample contains 9,000 to 10,000 clones. Germline V gives CDR1 SGHRS, CDR2 YFSETQ. The CDR3 length is 14 residues. Only the protein is available. This receptor was taken from a donor aged 2-35 years with juvenile idiopathic arthritis. The sequencing input was Treg cells from blood. Subset of the sample: remaining (HLA-DR-negative) circulating blood Treg cells. The chain couples TRBV5-1 to TRBJ2-7; TCRdb calls TRBD2, which cannot be checked without DNA. CDR3 sequence reads: CASSPGLAGGEQYF.